These 19 T cell receptor beta chains originate from one sample sequenced in a study of immune cell composition in non-small cell lung cancer. Libraries were prepared by immunoSEQ multiplex PCR; TCRdb keeps only in-frame clonotypes and omits some of them. The sample holds 14,000 or so clones, 65% to 85% seen once. Material for sequencing was lung tumor tissue. Receptors originate from a human donor with non-small cell lung cancer.

The CDR3 DNA sequence: TGTGCCAGCACCCCGTCCCCCAGCGTAAACACCGGGGAGCTGTTTTTT. This gives the protein CASTPSPSVNTGELFF. The chain employs TRBV7-8 and TRBJ2-2, with no clear D. Germline CDR1 reads SGHVS; CDR2 reads FQNEAQ. The CDR3 covers 16 residues. V was trimmed by 7 bases and J by 2 bases, leaving 17 bases between them.

J is TRBJ2-2 and V is TRBV19, with D perhaps TRBD2 (6 bases). With 7 bases removed from V and 6 bases from J, the gap between germline ends came to 9 bases. Germline-derived CDR1 and CDR2 are LNHDA and SQIVND (reference sequence). This CDR3 has 12 residues. CDR3 amino acids: CASTGLAGELFF. As DNA, the CDR3 is TGTGCCAGTACGGGACTGGCCGGGGAGCTGTTTTTT. Based on the CDR3 plus reference TRBV19 and TRBJ2-2, the full variable domain is DGGITQSPKYLFRKEGQNVTLSCEQNLNHDAMYWYRQDPGQGLRLIYYSQIVNDFQKGDIAEGYSVSREKKESFPLTVTSAQKNPTAFYLCASTGLAGELFFGEGSRLTVL.

The rearrangement links TRBV4-1 to TRBJ2-3, with D uncertain. V was pared by 4 bases and J by 9 bases, with 11 bases between. The CDR3 is 12 amino acids. Germline lookup yields CDR1 MGHRA and CDR2 YSYEKL. The CDR3 DNA sequence: TGCGCCAGCAGCCCTGAGCAGGAGACGCAGTATTTT. It encodes CASSPEQETQYF.

This clone was recorded once. The rearrangement joins TRBV30 to TRBJ1-5; 11 nucleotides align to TRBD1. CDR3 length: 18 residues. Germline lookup yields CDR1 GTSNPN and CDR2 SVGIG (reference sequence). Germline trimming cut 0 bases from V and 6 bases from J; bases unmatched to any gene: 13. The CDR3 loop is CAWSVGTGGTIYGQPQHF. The CDR3 DNA is TGTGCCTGGAGTGTCGGGACAGGGGGGACAATATATGGTCAGCCCCAGCATTTT.

The rearrangement joins TRBV19 to TRBJ1-2; 9 bases line up with TRBD1. Germline V gene data show CDR1 as LNHDA and CDR2 as SQIVND (reference sequence). CDR3 length: 15 residues. The ends lost 5 bases at V and 7 bases at J; junction bases unmatched: 11. The CDR3 nucleotides are TGTGCCAGTAGTGAACAAACAGGGGGCGCTTTTGGCTACACCTTC. Translated, it gives CASSEQTGGAFGYTF.

The chain couples TRBV7-2 to TRBJ2-5; 7 positions match TRBD1. The CDR3 is 15 residues long. CDR1 and CDR2 from the germline V gene are SGHTA and FQGNSA. The V gene end was trimmed by 5 bases and the J gene end by 3 bases; junction bases not matched to a gene: 9. This CDR3 is CASSTDAGGEETQYF. CDR3 coding DNA: TGTGCCAGCAGCACAGATGCAGGGGGTGAAGAGACCCAGTACTTC.

The CDR3 reads CASSIRQYGYTF. For the CDR3, the DNA is TGTGCCAGCAGTATAAGACAGTATGGCTACACCTTC. This rearrangement joins TRBV28 to TRBJ1-2, with a weak D call TRBD1 (5 bases). The CDR3 is 12 residues long. V was shortened by 5 bases and J by 5 bases, with 9 bases between the two germline ends. CDR1 is MDHEN and CDR2 is SYDVKM in the germline V gene.

V gene TRBV6-1 combines with J gene TRBJ1-5; D ambiguous. V dropped 5 bases and J dropped 3 bases, with 14 bases sitting between them. Germline V gene data show CDR1 as MNHNS and CDR2 as SASEGT. The CDR3 runs 15 residues. Here the CDR3 reads CASSLGGSSNQPQHF. In nucleotides, the CDR3 is TGTGCCAGCAGTTTGGGCGGCTCTTCCAATCAGCCCCAGCATTTT.

V usage is TRBV7-2 and J usage is TRBJ2-1; D remains unclear. Trimming left V 3 bases short and J 12 bases short, with 6 bases between. This CDR3 contains 10 residues. The germline V gene has CDR1 SGHTA and CDR2 FQGNSA. The CDR3 DNA follows: TGTGCCAGCAGCTTTCAGGCGCAGTTCTTC. This encodes CASSFQAQFF.

The chain carries TRBV7-6 and TRBJ2-7; the D call may be TRBD1 or TRBD2 (5 bases each). CDR1 and CDR2 from the germline V gene are SGHVS and FNYEAQ. The CDR3 runs 15 residues. V lost 4 bases, J lost 3 bases, and 16 bases lay in between. CDR3 sequence: CASSSGTQGIYEQYF. DNA of the CDR3: TGTGCCAGCAGCTCAGGGACCCAAGGGATCTACGAGCAGTACTTC. Drawing the rest from reference TRBV7-6 and TRBJ2-7, the complete variable domain is GAGVSQSPRYKVTKRGQDVALRCDPISGHVSLYWYRQALGQGPEFLTYFNYEAQQDKSGLPNDRFSAERPEGSISTLTIQRTEQRDSAMYRCASSSGTQGIYEQYFGPGTRLTVT.

V and J are TRBV13 and TRBJ1-3, with 7 positions matching TRBD1. From germline, CDR1 is PRHDT and CDR2 FYEKMQ (reference sequence). V shed 6 bases, J shed 0 bases, and the junction held 2 bases outside the gene matches. There are 14 residues in the CDR3. The CDR3 nucleotides read TGTGCCAGCAGTTGGACAGGCTCTGGAAACACCATATATTTT. Its translation: CASSWTGSGNTIYF.

The DNA of the CDR3 is TGCGCCAGCAGTGTCGACAGGGCAGCTGAAGCTTTCTTT. The encoded protein is CASSVDRAAEAFF. The rearrangement uses TRBV10-1 and TRBJ1-1; TRBD1 aligns across 7 bases. Germline CDR1 WNHNN, CDR2 SYGVQD (reference sequence). CDR3 length equals 13 residues. After removal of 4 bases from V and 6 bases from J, the junction contained 5 bases not matched to a gene.

The chain carries TRBV5-4 and TRBJ1-1, with D perhaps matching TRBD1 (5 bases). Trimming stripped 3 bases from V and 4 bases from J, with 7 bases between. The CDR3 is 12 residues long. CDR1 is SGHNT and CDR2 is YYREEE in the germline V gene (reference sequence). Here the CDR3 DNA reads TGTGCCAGCAGCTGGGGCCTCACTGAAGCTTTCTTT. This gives the protein CASSWGLTEAFF. The complete variable domain, with remaining parts taken from reference TRBV5-4 and TRBJ1-1, reads ETGVTQSPTHLIKTRGQQVTLRCSSQSGHNTVSWYQQALGQGPQFIFQYYREEENGRGNFPPRFSGLQFPNYSSELNVNALELDDSALYLCASSWGLTEAFFGQGTRLTVV.

The CDR3 region has the DNA TGTGCCACATCTAGCGGGAGTCACAATGAGCAGTTCTTC. Protein product: CATSSGSHNEQFF. This sequence joins TRBV15 and TRBJ2-1, with 10 nucleotides matching TRBD2. CDR1 and CDR2 from the germline V gene are LNHNV and YYDKDF (reference sequence). V shed 9 bases, J shed 5 bases, and the junction held 4 bases outside the gene matches. There are 13 residues in the CDR3.

This chain uses TRBV9 with TRBJ2-7, with TRBD1 identical over 7 bases. The CDR3 extends over 14 amino acids. From germline, CDR1 is SGDLS and CDR2 YYNGEE. V lost 0 bases to trimming and J lost 3 bases; unmatched junction nucleotides: 3. The CDR3 protein is CASSVGTGIYEQYF. DNA of the CDR3: TGTGCCAGCAGCGTAGGGACAGGAATCTACGAGCAGTACTTC.

The rearrangement links TRBV11-2 to TRBJ1-2, with D hard to call. V was shortened by 0 bases and J by 1 base, with 9 bases between the two germline ends. Germline CDR1 SGHAT, CDR2 FQNNGV. This CDR3 is built from 15 residues. The CDR3 loop is CASSLDPASNYGYTF. CDR3 nucleotides: TGTGCCAGCAGCTTAGATCCCGCCAGTAACTATGGCTACACCTTC.

The chain carries TRBV23-1 and TRBJ2-1; TRBD2 agrees at 9 bases. TRBV23-1 is designated an ORF whose function remains uncertain. This CDR3 spans 17 amino acids. V gave up 4 bases and J gave up 2 bases; unmatched junction bases: 9. The CDR3 coding sequence is TGCGCCAGCAGTCCCCCCGGCGGGAGGGTCCCCTACAATGAGCAGTTCTTC. It codes for CASSPPGGRVPYNEQFF.

The genes are TRBV11-3 and TRBJ2-1, with TRBD2 matching 9 bases. The CDR3 is 18 residues long. CDR1 and CDR2 (germline): SGHNT, YENEEA. V dropped 8 bases and J dropped 0; count of bases not matched to a gene: 14. Written as DNA, the CDR3 is TGTGCCAGCCGCCGCGGGAGGCGGGGGGGGAGCTCCTACAATGAGCAGTTCTTC. Protein: CASRRGRRGGSSYNEQFF. The whole variable domain, filled in from reference TRBV11-3 and TRBJ2-1, reads EAGVVQSPRYKIIEKKQPVAFWCNPISGHNTLYWYLQNLGQGPELLIRYENEEAVDDSQLPKDRFSAERLKGVDSTLKIQPAELGDSAVYLCASRRGRRGGSSYNEQFFGPGTRLTVL.

The chain combines TRBV18 with TRBJ2-1; D gene unclear. Trimming pared 5 bases from V and 0 bases from J, leaving 11 bases between. This CDR3 has 15 amino acids. Germline assignment: CDR1 KGHSH and CDR2 LQKENI. The CDR3 region has the DNA TGTGCCAGCTCAGGACCCATGAGCTCCTACAATGAGCAGTTCTTC. Amino acid sequence: CASSGPMSSYNEQFF. Filled out from reference TRBV18 and TRBJ2-1, the complete variable domain reads NAGVMQNPRHLVRRRGQEARLRCSPMKGHSHVYWYRQLPEEGLKFMVYLQKENIIDESGMPKERFSAEFPKEGPSILRIQQVVRGDSAAYFCASSGPMSSYNEQFFGPGTRLTVL.